Listed below are T cell receptor beta chains from one sample, sequenced in a study of T cell responses to AZD1222 COVID-19 vaccine. The table came from immunoSEQ multiplex PCR; TCRdb's copy has only in-frame clones and leaves some out. The table has 95,000 to 100,000 clones, roughly 86% seen once; the top ten hold roughly 10%. This specimen consisted of peripheral blood, obtained 28 days after the second AZD1222 dose. The receptors were sampled from an adult who received the AZD1222 COVID-19 vaccine. CDR3s leave out the opening cysteine and the closing phenylalanine or tryptophan. Fields, in order: V gene, clone size, J gene, D gene, CDR3 protein. D genes are given only for firm matches. A clone size is listed for some rows: how often the clone was seen (once, few, many), or a class if it is expanded.

TRBV29-1,-,TRBJ2-7,-,SAKASGYEQY
TRBV29-1,-,TRBJ1-2,-,TSHSGDGYT
TRBV30,-,TRBJ1-3,TRBD1,AWSGQGAAGNTIY
TRBV7-8,-,TRBJ1-5,-,ASSLGIGISNQPQH
TRBV5-1,-,TRBJ2-7,-,ASSPDPGSNEQY
TRBV5-1,-,TRBJ2-3,-,ASSLGRTASTDTQY
TRBV4-3,few,TRBJ1-1,TRBD1,ASSQDTLQGGTEAF
TRBV28,few,TRBJ1-3,-,ASSQQGNTIY
TRBV2,-,TRBJ2-7,TRBD2,ASRSGTSGNYEQY
TRBV7-2,-,TRBJ1-4,-,ASSLTGASEKLF
TRBV9,-,TRBJ2-7,-,ASSVDTEIYEQY
TRBV3-1/TRBV3-2,-,TRBJ1-3,-,ASSQDVSGASGNTIY
TRBV7-2,-,TRBJ2-3,-,ASSLVGVRDTQY
TRBV5-4,-,TRBJ2-3,-,ASSLGLSTPDTQY
TRBV11-2,-,TRBJ1-2,TRBD1,ASSFSGTGGPNYGYT
TRBV7-9,few,TRBJ1-1,TRBD1,ASSLPGPGGEAF
TRBV5-4,-,TRBJ2-3,TRBD2,ASSPMTSGVADTQY
TRBV7-9,-,TRBJ1-1,-,ASSQADGEAF
TRBV9,-,TRBJ2-5,TRBD1,ASSPQGASLQETQY
TRBV6-4,-,TRBJ1-3,-,ASSGAGDSGNTIY
TRBV30,-,TRBJ1-2,TRBD1,AWSLTGVGYT
TRBV5-4,-,TRBJ1-1,-,ASSLANVDAEAF
TRBV19,-,TRBJ1-2,TRBD1,ASTSRGAGGDYGYT
TRBV24-1,few,TRBJ2-3,-,ATSEGPDTQY
TRBV2,-,TRBJ2-7,TRBD1,ASGRTGENYEQY
TRBV25-1,-,TRBJ1-4,-,ASSESGGEKLF
TRBV19,-,TRBJ2-1,-,ASSTGPQSEQF
TRBV29-1,-,TRBJ2-1,-,GGYGGGPTNEQF
TRBV19,-,TRBJ1-1,-,ASSAWTANTEAF
TRBV18,once,TRBJ1-5,TRBD1,ASSPGQGRIGPQH
TRBV9,-,TRBJ2-5,-,ASSVRQGGETQY
TRBV15,-,TRBJ2-7,TRBD1,ATSSEGQGYEQY
TRBV4-1,-,TRBJ1-5,-,ASSHPDSRNQPQH
TRBV6-5,-,TRBJ2-1,-,ASSYRDEQF
TRBV28,-,TRBJ2-3,TRBD1,ASSPPGQTDTQY